This section outlines one T cell receptor beta chain sequence together with its context. These data belong to a study of shared clonotypes between healthy human individuals. Sequenced by immunoSEQ multiplex PCR; TCRdb stores in-frame clones only, minus some. The sample consists of approximately 2.1 million clones, 93% of them appearing once. CDR1 and CDR2 from the germline V gene are SGHRS and YFSETQ. The CDR3 runs to 16 residues. V was shortened by 4 bases and J by 3 bases, with 18 bases between the two germline ends. Sample: naive CD4+ T cells from PBMCs. Described subset: CD45RA+ positively selected. This clonotype was obtained from a man in his late teens or twenties in good health. Some clones in this sample may be carry-over from other donors' samples. The chain recombines TRBV5-1 with TRBJ2-3; D is perhaps TRBD2 (5 bases). CDR3 loop: CASSTGPGVVTDTQYF. In DNA form, the CDR3 reads TGCGCCAGCAGCACTGGTCCCGGGGTTGTGACAGATACGCAGTATTTT.